This T cell receptor (beta chain) was found in a study of blood T cells in healthy people across ages. Study-wide results and limits: A greater number of naive CD4+ cells and higher diversity distinguished long-lived donors from aged donors. Without sorted subsets, naive and antigen-experienced compartments could not be conclusively compared. Observed TCR beta diversity per million T cells went down as age went up. This fall followed a roughly linear course with age.

Comments on this clonotype: Its antigen is not identified.

After removal of 10 bases from V and 5 bases from J, the junction contained 16 bases not matched to a gene. CDR1 is MNHEY, CDR2 SMNVEV, per germline (reference sequence). The CDR3 spans 16 residues. A J-beta primer mix and a sample-barcoded 5' primer were used in a second PCR of roughly 6 to 12 cycles. TCRdb re-called the 5' RACE reads through MiXCR, storing one row per CDR3 protein. Among approximately 1.5 million distinct CDR3 sequences listed, 30% to 35% were seen once. The receptor's source is a woman aged 25 to 39 in good health. Source material: blood. The genes are TRBV27 and TRBJ2-3, with TRBD2 matching over 9 bases. CDR3 region: CAIKDFSAGGGDTQYF. In DNA, the CDR3 is TGTGCCATCAAAGATTTCTCGGCGGGGGGGGGAGATACGCAGTATTTT.